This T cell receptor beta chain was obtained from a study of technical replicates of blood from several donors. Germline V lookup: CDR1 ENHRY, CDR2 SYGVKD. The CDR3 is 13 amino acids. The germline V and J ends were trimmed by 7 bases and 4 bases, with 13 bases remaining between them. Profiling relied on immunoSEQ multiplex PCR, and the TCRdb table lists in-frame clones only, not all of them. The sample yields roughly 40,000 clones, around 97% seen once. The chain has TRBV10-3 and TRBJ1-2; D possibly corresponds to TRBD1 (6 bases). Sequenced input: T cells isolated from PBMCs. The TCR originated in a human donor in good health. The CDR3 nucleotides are TGTGCCATCAAGACGGACAGAGGCTATGGCTACACCTTC. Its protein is CAIKTDRGYGYTF.